This T cell receptor beta chain was identified during a study of T cell changes during pregnancy in multiple sclerosis. The repertoire was sequenced with immunoSEQ multiplex PCR; TCRdb's copy has only in-frame clones and lacks some. The table shows about 120,000 clones, with 93% occurring only once. V gave up 6 bases and J gave up 2 bases, with 15 bases separating them. Germline V gene lookup returns CDR1 MGHRA and CDR2 YSYEKL. The CDR3 totals 15 residues. The chain recombines TRBV4-1 with TRBJ2-3; the D gene is possibly TRBD2 (6 bases). The origin of this receptor is a female donor with multiple sclerosis, enrolled in a pregnancy study. Sequenced material: peripheral blood, taken before pregnancy. As DNA, the CDR3 is TGCGCCAGCAGTCCCCGGGACTCCCCCACAGATACGCAGTATTTT. As protein: CASSPRDSPTDTQYF.